A single sample gave rise to the 12 T cell receptor beta chains below, sequenced in a study of sequential checkpoint blockade in melanoma. Data came from immunoSEQ multiplex PCR; TCRdb stores just in-frame clones and leaves some out. The data contain 3,000 to 4,000 clones, over 20% of them seen just once; the ten biggest clones take up approximately 7.1%. Treatment in this sample: randomized to nivolumab then ipilimumab (arm A) or the reverse (arm B). Sequenced material: tumor tissue (inferred from file names), taken from a patient given nivolumab and ipilimumab in sequence. The receptors stem from a human donor with melanoma.

The chain has TRBV19 and TRBJ1-1; D is perhaps TRBD1 (6 bases). CDR1 and CDR2 from the germline V gene are LNHDA and SQIVND (reference sequence). V dropped 4 bases and J dropped 11 bases, with 14 bases sitting between them. The CDR3 spans 12 residues. The CDR3 DNA follows: TGTGCCAGTAGTAACCTACAGGGTAGGGCTTTCTTT. Its translation: CASSNLQGRAFF.

This clone turned up a few times. CDR3 bases: TGTGCCATCAGTGAGGGGACAGCTACATTAAACTATGGCTACACCTTC. Residues: CAISEGTATLNYGYTF. The gene calls are TRBV10-3 and TRBJ1-2; 7 bases align to TRBD1. V was clipped by 2 bases and J by 2 bases; unmatched bases: 8. Germline lookup yields CDR1 ENHRY and CDR2 SYGVKD. This CDR3 spans 16 amino acids.

This clone was seen repeatedly, ten times or more. The chain combines TRBV11-3 with TRBJ2-1, with TRBD2 matching 9 bases. This CDR3 has 16 amino acids. With 6 bases clipped from V and 1 base from J, the junction kept 7 bases outside the gene matches. Germline CDR1 SGHNT, CDR2 YENEEA. Written as DNA, the CDR3 is TGTGCCAGCAGGTATAGCGGGGGCCTGTCCTACAATGAGCAGTTCTTC. Amino acids: CASRYSGGLSYNEQFF.

This clone counts as medium-sized (0.01 to 0.1%). The J gene is TRBJ1-1, the V gene TRBV11-3; D might be TRBD1 (5 bases). The CDR3 has 14 amino acids. Deletions cut 5 bases from V and 4 bases from J, with 14 bases between. Germline CDR1 and CDR2: SGHNT and YENEEA. CDR3: CASSAMQGSTEAFF. The DNA of the CDR3 is TGTGCCAGCAGCGCGATGCAGGGTTCCACTGAAGCTTTCTTT. The variable domain in full, completed from reference TRBV11-3 and TRBJ1-1, reads EAGVVQSPRYKIIEKKQPVAFWCNPISGHNTLYWYLQNLGQGPELLIRYENEEAVDDSQLPKDRFSAERLKGVDSTLKIQPAELGDSAVYLCASSAMQGSTEAFFGQGTRLTVV.

This clone was seen a handful of times. The chain combines TRBV6-8 with TRBJ1-4, with D possibly TRBD1 on 5 matching bases. The V and J ends lost 4 bases and 7 bases respectively, with 13 bases between them. The CDR3 runs to 14 residues. Germline CDR1 MNHGY, CDR2 SAAAGT. The CDR3 DNA sequence: TGTGCCAGCAGTTTCCGGGGCCGTCCTGAAAAACTGTTTTTT. The encoded protein is CASSFRGRPEKLFF.

This clone was observed many times. The gene calls are TRBV11-3 and TRBJ1-5, with 8 bases matching TRBD1. Germline V CDR1 and CDR2: SGHNT, YENEEA. The CDR3 consists of 14 residues. The V segment lost 5 bases and the J segment 3 bases; nucleotides outside the gene matches: 3. The CDR3 region is CASSRTGPNQPQHF. In DNA, the CDR3 is TGTGCCAGCAGCCGGACAGGGCCCAATCAGCCCCAGCATTTT.

The rearrangement joins TRBV19 to TRBJ1-1, with 8 nucleotides matching TRBD1. Unmatched junction bases numbered 8, after V lost 6 bases and J lost 5 bases. Germline values: CDR1 LNHDA, CDR2 SQIVND (reference sequence). This CDR3 is built from 14 residues. The CDR3 DNA reads TGTGCCAGTAGCTTTCAGGGGGCGCGGACTGAAGCTTTCTTT. As protein: CASSFQGARTEAFF.

This clone is judged medium-sized. The chain uses TRBV11-3 and TRBJ2-7; D is ambiguous. V lost 1 base and J lost 2, with 18 bases in between. CDR1 is SGHNT and CDR2 is YENEEA in the germline V gene. This CDR3 contains 17 residues. In DNA form, the CDR3 reads TGTGCCAGCAGCTTAGGGGATGTCCGCCACCCAACCTACGAGCAGTACTTC. Its protein is CASSLGDVRHPTYEQYF.

The J gene is TRBJ2-3, the V gene TRBV10-2; maybe TRBD1 (5 bases). V was trimmed by 5 bases and J by 4 bases, leaving 10 bases between them. The CDR3 is 13 residues long. Germline values: CDR1 WSHSY, CDR2 SAAADI. For the CDR3, the DNA is TGCGCCAGCAGTTCTGCAGGGTCAGATACGCAGTATTTT. This codes for CASSSAGSDTQYF.

The rearrangement links TRBV29-1 to TRBJ1-2; TRBD1 agrees at 10 bases. Germline CDR1 is SQVTM and CDR2 is ANQGSEA. Unmatched junction bases numbered 4, after V lost 7 bases and J lost 2 bases. This CDR3 has 13 amino acids. The CDR3 region has the DNA TGCAGCGCCAGGGACAGGGGAAACTATGGCTACACCTTC. Translation gives CSARDRGNYGYTF.

The chain recombines TRBV14 with TRBJ2-2; no firm D call. This CDR3 has 16 residues. V was clipped by 4 bases and J by 1 base, with 13 bases between them. Per germline, CDR1 SGHDN and CDR2 FVKESK. The CDR3 nucleotides are TGTGCCAGCAGCCGGATGGATACCCGGAACACCGGGGAGCTGTTTTTT. Translation gives CASSRMDTRNTGELFF.

By share, this clone counts as medium-sized. V gene TRBV11-3 combines with J gene TRBJ1-1, with D possibly matching TRBD1 (5 bases). CDR1 is SGHNT, CDR2 YENEEA, per germline. CDR3 size: 14 residues. Trimming stripped 5 bases from V and 2 bases from J, with 12 bases between. CDR3 bases: TGTGCCAGCAGCCCAACGGGGCTCAACACTGAAGCTTTCTTT. It yields the protein CASSPTGLNTEAFF. The full variable domain, in which reference TRBV11-3 and TRBJ1-1 provide the parts outside the CDR3, is EAGVVQSPRYKIIEKKQPVAFWCNPISGHNTLYWYLQNLGQGPELLIRYENEEAVDDSQLPKDRFSAERLKGVDSTLKIQPAELGDSAVYLCASSPTGLNTEAFFGQGTRLTVV.